The 8 T cell receptor beta chains below all came from one sample that was sequenced in a study. Via MiXCR, TCRdb re-called the RT-PCR reads, giving one row per CDR3 protein. The table shows more than 550,000 distinct CDR3 sequences, with more than 13% occurring only once. Sample: memory CD4+ T cells from blood. These receptor sequences come from a female donor in good health, serving as a healthy control.

The chain is built from TRBV7-9 and TRBJ1-4; weak D call: TRBD1 (5 bases). The CDR3 runs 14 residues. Germline values: CDR1 SEHNR, CDR2 FQNEAQ (reference sequence). The ends were cut back, 4 bases at V and 10 bases at J, with 16 bases in the middle. CDR3 region: CASSSPSGGGKLFF. CDR3 sequence (DNA): TGTGCCAGCAGCTCCCCGAGTGGGGGTGGAAAACTGTTTTTT.

The J gene is TRBJ2-3, the V gene TRBV5-1; 7 positions match TRBD1. The CDR3 sequence is 14 residues long. Trimming cost V 3 bases and J 2 bases; bases outside gene matches: 3. Germline V gene lookup returns CDR1 SGHRS and CDR2 YFSETQ. The CDR3 DNA reads TGCGCCAGCAGCTCTGGGACAGCCACAGATACGCAGTATTTT. As protein: CASSSGTATDTQYF.

This clonotype was recorded at least ten times. This chain joins TRBV7-8 and TRBJ2-3; 8 nucleotides align to TRBD2. Trimming removed 1 base from V and 0 bases from J; junction bases left unmatched: 3. Germline CDR1 reads SGHVS; CDR2 reads FQNEAQ. The CDR3 runs 16 residues. This CDR3 reads CASSLVLAGSTDTQYF. In DNA form, the CDR3 reads TGTGCCAGCAGCTTAGTTTTAGCGGGAAGCACAGATACGCAGTATTTT.

This clonotype was detected many times. The chain is built from TRBV24-1 and TRBJ2-3; 11 bases match TRBD2. Looked up from germline, CDR1 is KGHDR and CDR2 is SFDVKD. The CDR3 sequence is 17 residues long. J was trimmed by 4 bases and V by 9 bases; bases with no gene match: 14. CDR3 protein: CATAGPASGRSPDTQYF. The CDR3 DNA reads as TGTGCCACCGCAGGGCCCGCTAGCGGGAGGAGCCCAGATACGCAGTATTTT.

The chain employs TRBV7-9 and TRBJ2-2; D gene uncertain. This CDR3 spans 14 amino acids. V lost 8 bases and J 2 bases, leaving 12 bases between the germline ends. The germline gives CDR1 SEHNR, CDR2 FQNEAQ (reference sequence). The CDR3 DNA reads as TGTGCCAGCTCGTCTCACGCAAACACCGGGGAGCTGTTTTTT. This encodes CASSSHANTGELFF.

This clonotype was observed a few times. The chain carries TRBV7-9 and TRBJ1-1; 7 bases match TRBD1. CDR1 is SEHNR, CDR2 FQNEAQ, per germline (reference sequence). V shed 5 bases and J 6 bases; nucleotides not matched to a gene: 9. This CDR3 spans 14 amino acids. CDR3 bases: TGTGCCAGCAGCGGGGGACAGTCGATTGCTGAAGCTTTCTTT. This gives the protein CASSGGQSIAEAFF.

This clonotype was detected many times. The chain uses TRBV6-5 and TRBJ2-2; weak D call: TRBD2 (6 bases). The V end lost 4 bases, the J end lost 6 bases, and 12 bases lay between the germline ends. CDR1 is MNHEY, CDR2 SVGAGI, per germline. CDR3 length: 14 amino acids. This chain's CDR3 is CASSSGTHAGELFF. In DNA, the CDR3 is TGTGCCAGCAGTTCCGGGACTCACGCCGGGGAGCTGTTTTTT.

This clonotype showed up many times. V gene TRBV12-3 or TRBV12-4 combines with J gene TRBJ2-4; D ambiguous. Trimming shortened V by 5 bases and J by 5 bases, and 7 bases separated the two germline ends. The CDR3 sequence is 12 residues long. This CDR3 is CASSVSQNIQYF. The CDR3, as DNA: TGTGCCAGCAGTGTGTCTCAAAACATTCAGTACTTC.